These T cell receptor beta chains were read from a single sample in a study of T cells after yellow fever vaccination. One entry per CDR3 protein results from TCRdb running MiXCR on the 5' RACE reads. In the table there are roughly 330,000 distinct CDR3 sequences, approximately 7% of which are singletons. This sample comprised PBMCs, obtained roughly seven weeks after the first yellow fever vaccination. The receptor source for this set is a man between 18 and 29 years old who received the YFV17D yellow fever vaccine. CDR3s include the opening cysteine and the closing phenylalanine or tryptophan. Each record gives: D gene, J gene, V gene, clone size, CDR3 protein, CDR3 DNA. D genes are given only for firm matches. Some rows have no size entry. The others give once, few or many, or a class for an expanded clone.

D gene: .
J gene: TRBJ1-2
V gene: TRBV7-3
clone size: few
CDR3 protein: CASSLASSEGYTF
CDR3 DNA: TGTGCCAGCAGCCTCGCGTCAAGTGAGGGCTACACCTTC

D gene: .
J gene: TRBJ1-1
V gene: TRBV29-1
clone size: .
CDR3 protein: CSVESRVDTEAFF
CDR3 DNA: TGCAGCGTTGAATCCAGGGTTGACACTGAAGCTTTCTTT

D gene: .
J gene: TRBJ2-6
V gene: TRBV3-1
clone size: few
CDR3 protein: CASSQQGSGANVLTF
CDR3 DNA: TGTGCCAGCAGCCAACAGGGGAGTGGGGCCAACGTCCTGACTTTC

D gene: TRBD1
J gene: TRBJ2-1
V gene: TRBV5-6
clone size: .
CDR3 protein: CASSWTGNDNEQFF
CDR3 DNA: TGTGCCAGCAGCTGGACAGGGAACGACAATGAGCAGTTCTTC

D gene: .
J gene: TRBJ1-5
V gene: TRBV15
clone size: few
CDR3 protein: CATSSRSSNQPQHF
CDR3 DNA: TGTGCCACCAGCAGTCGGAGTAGCAATCAGCCCCAGCATTTT

D gene: TRBD2
J gene: TRBJ2-2
V gene: TRBV27
clone size: few
CDR3 protein: CASSSASGGFTGELFF
CDR3 DNA: TGTGCCAGCAGTTCTGCTAGCGGGGGGTTTACCGGGGAGCTGTTTTTT

D gene: TRBD2
J gene: TRBJ2-5
V gene: TRBV6-5
clone size: .
CDR3 protein: CASSYGAGGLTQETQYF
CDR3 DNA: TGTGCCAGCAGTTACGGAGCGGGGGGGCTGACCCAAGAGACCCAGTACTTC

D gene: .
J gene: TRBJ1-5
V gene: TRBV5-1
clone size: few
CDR3 protein: CASSYQGTREEPQHF
CDR3 DNA: TGCGCCAGCAGCTACCAGGGGACCAGAGAGGAGCCCCAGCATTTT

D gene: .
J gene: TRBJ1-1
V gene: TRBV6-2/TRBV6-3
clone size: few
CDR3 protein: CASSTPLDRTEAFF
CDR3 DNA: TGTGCCAGCAGTACGCCCCTGGATAGGACTGAAGCTTTCTTT

D gene: .
J gene: TRBJ2-2
V gene: TRBV19
clone size: few
CDR3 protein: CASSRPDSSGELFF
CDR3 DNA: TGTGCCAGTAGTCGCCCGGACAGTTCCGGGGAGCTGTTTTTT

D gene: .
J gene: TRBJ2-5
V gene: TRBV6-5
clone size: many
CDR3 protein: CASSSRLGGTQYF
CDR3 DNA: TGTGCCAGCAGTTCCCGTCTCGGGGGGACCCAGTACTTC

D gene: TRBD1
J gene: TRBJ1-2
V gene: TRBV27
clone size: few
CDR3 protein: CASSSDRAYGYTF
CDR3 DNA: TGTGCCAGCAGTTCCGACAGGGCCTATGGCTACACCTTC

D gene: TRBD1
J gene: TRBJ1-2
V gene: TRBV6-1
clone size: .
CDR3 protein: CASRLRGPNYGYTF
CDR3 DNA: TGTGCCAGCAGACTCAGGGGGCCTAACTATGGCTACACCTTC

D gene: .
J gene: TRBJ1-1
V gene: TRBV5-1
clone size: .
CDR3 protein: CASSLEGANTEAFF
CDR3 DNA: TGCGCCAGCAGCTTGGAAGGGGCGAACACTGAAGCTTTCTTT

D gene: TRBD1
J gene: TRBJ1-1
V gene: TRBV5-4
clone size: few
CDR3 protein: CASSLEDREAFF
CDR3 DNA: TGTGCCAGCAGCTTGGAGGACAGGGAAGCTTTCTTT

D gene: .
J gene: TRBJ2-5
V gene: TRBV5-1
clone size: many
CDR3 protein: CASSLGNGVQETQYF
CDR3 DNA: TGCGCCAGCAGCTTAGGCAACGGGGTCCAAGAGACCCAGTACTTC

D gene: .
J gene: TRBJ1-1
V gene: TRBV5-1
clone size: .
CDR3 protein: CASMAGRNTEAFF
CDR3 DNA: TGCGCCAGCATGGCAGGTAGGAACACTGAAGCTTTCTTT

D gene: .
J gene: TRBJ2-7
V gene: TRBV10-3
clone size: many
CDR3 protein: CAISESPGLSSYEQYF
CDR3 DNA: TGTGCCATCAGTGAGTCGCCCGGCTTAAGCTCCTACGAGCAGTACTTC

D gene: TRBD2
J gene: TRBJ2-1
V gene: TRBV20-1
clone size: .
CDR3 protein: CSASGGVGWNEQFF
CDR3 DNA: TGCAGTGCTAGCGGGGGGGTAGGATGGAATGAGCAGTTCTTC

D gene: .
J gene: TRBJ2-5
V gene: TRBV20-1
clone size: .
CDR3 protein: CSASGVRRETQYF
CDR3 DNA: TGCAGTGCTAGCGGGGTCCGCCGGGAGACCCAGTACTTC

D gene: .
J gene: TRBJ2-1
V gene: TRBV21-1
clone size: many
CDR3 protein: CASSMRVLGQAEQFF
CDR3 DNA: TGTGCCAGCAGCATGAGAGTTCTGGGGCAGGCTGAGCAGTTCTTC

D gene: .
J gene: TRBJ2-1
V gene: TRBV7-3
clone size: .
CDR3 protein: CASSAFSGEGNEQFF
CDR3 DNA: TGTGCCAGCAGCGCTTTCTCGGGAGAGGGCAATGAGCAGTTCTTC

D gene: .
J gene: TRBJ2-2
V gene: TRBV4-2
clone size: many
CDR3 protein: CASSQAGITNTGELFF
CDR3 DNA: TGTGCCAGCAGCCAAGCCGGGATAACTAACACCGGGGAGCTGTTTTTT

D gene: .
J gene: TRBJ1-1
V gene: TRBV3-1
clone size: .
CDR3 protein: CASSQDRLNTEAFF
CDR3 DNA: TGTGCCAGCAGCCAAGATCGGTTGAACACTGAAGCTTTCTTT

D gene: TRBD1
J gene: TRBJ2-7
V gene: TRBV6-2/TRBV6-3
clone size: few
CDR3 protein: CASTRDRAYEQYF
CDR3 DNA: TGTGCCAGCACCCGGGACAGGGCTTACGAGCAGTACTTC

D gene: .
J gene: TRBJ2-5
V gene: TRBV24-1
clone size: .
CDR3 protein: CATSDPGQGYTQYF
CDR3 DNA: TGTGCCACCAGTGATCCGGGGCAGGGATATACCCAGTACTTC

D gene: TRBD2
J gene: TRBJ2-1
V gene: TRBV11-2
clone size: .
CDR3 protein: CASSLVPFRERGLNEQFF
CDR3 DNA: TGTGCCAGCAGCTTAGTCCCCTTTCGGGAGCGGGGACTCAATGAGCAGTTCTTC

D gene: .
J gene: TRBJ2-2
V gene: TRBV5-1
clone size: few
CDR3 protein: CASSLEYSFAGELFF
CDR3 DNA: TGCGCCAGCAGCTTGGAGTACTCTTTCGCCGGGGAGCTGTTTTTT

D gene: .
J gene: TRBJ1-1
V gene: TRBV6-1
clone size: .
CDR3 protein: CASSTPTFPSEAFF
CDR3 DNA: TGTGCCAGCAGTACCCCGACATTCCCATCTGAAGCTTTCTTT

D gene: .
J gene: TRBJ1-5
V gene: TRBV10-3
clone size: many
CDR3 protein: CAITRGGNQPQHF
CDR3 DNA: TGTGCCATCACCCGAGGCGGGAATCAGCCCCAGCATTTT

D gene: .
J gene: TRBJ2-3
V gene: TRBV6-1
clone size: few
CDR3 protein: CASSEEGNRVSDTQYF
CDR3 DNA: TGTGCCAGCAGTGAAGAAGGCAACAGGGTGTCAGATACGCAGTATTTT

D gene: .
J gene: TRBJ2-5
V gene: TRBV4-2
clone size: .
CDR3 protein: CASSQEEGKTQYF
CDR3 DNA: TGTGCCAGCAGCCAAGAGGAAGGCAAGACCCAGTACTTC

D gene: TRBD1
J gene: TRBJ2-5
V gene: TRBV6-1
clone size: .
CDR3 protein: CATTRTGVGETQYF
CDR3 DNA: TGTGCCACAACCCGGACAGGGGTCGGGGAGACCCAGTACTTC

D gene: .
J gene: TRBJ2-7
V gene: TRBV5-1
clone size: once
CDR3 protein: CASSPHGAYEQYF
CDR3 DNA: TGCGCCAGCAGCCCCCATGGAGCCTACGAGCAGTACTTC

D gene: TRBD1
J gene: TRBJ1-4
V gene: TRBV12-3/TRBV12-4
clone size: many
CDR3 protein: CASSGSSRGPNEKLFF
CDR3 DNA: TGTGCCAGCAGCGGCTCCTCCAGGGGGCCTAATGAAAAACTGTTTTTT

D gene: .
J gene: TRBJ2-3
V gene: TRBV20-1
clone size: .
CDR3 protein: CSAPGAKQGGDTQYF
CDR3 DNA: TGCAGTGCACCGGGGGCCAAACAGGGAGGAGATACGCAGTATTTT

D gene: .
J gene: TRBJ2-3
V gene: TRBV4-3
clone size: few
CDR3 protein: CASSQDVVQPHTQYF
CDR3 DNA: TGCGCCAGCAGCCAAGATGTTGTCCAGCCACATACGCAGTATTTT

D gene: .
J gene: TRBJ2-1
V gene: TRBV5-1
clone size: many
CDR3 protein: CASSFLLREQFF
CDR3 DNA: TGCGCCAGCAGCTTCCTTCTGAGGGAGCAGTTCTTC

D gene: .
J gene: TRBJ2-3
V gene: TRBV7-3
clone size: few
CDR3 protein: CASSVGGLDTQYF
CDR3 DNA: TGTGCCAGCAGCGTCGGGGGGCTGGATACGCAGTATTTT

D gene: .
J gene: TRBJ1-6
V gene: TRBV5-1
clone size: many
CDR3 protein: CASSPTGYRNSPLHF
CDR3 DNA: TGCGCCAGCAGCCCCACAGGGTATCGGAATTCACCCCTCCACTTT

D gene: .
J gene: TRBJ2-3
V gene: TRBV20-1
clone size: few
CDR3 protein: CSARISADTQYF
CDR3 DNA: TGCAGTGCTAGGATCTCGGCGGATACGCAGTATTTT

D gene: .
J gene: TRBJ2-2
V gene: TRBV6-1
clone size: many
CDR3 protein: CASSEDRLGELFF
CDR3 DNA: TGTGCCAGCAGTGAAGATCGGCTCGGGGAGCTGTTTTTT

D gene: TRBD2
J gene: TRBJ2-1
V gene: TRBV30
clone size: .
CDR3 protein: CAWTRGGPVYNEQFF
CDR3 DNA: TGTGCCTGGACTCGGGGAGGGCCGGTCTACAATGAGCAGTTCTTC

D gene: TRBD1
J gene: TRBJ2-2
V gene: TRBV2
clone size: many
CDR3 protein: CASSYRDRGTGELFF
CDR3 DNA: TGTGCCAGCAGTTACCGGGACAGGGGTACCGGGGAGCTGTTTTTT